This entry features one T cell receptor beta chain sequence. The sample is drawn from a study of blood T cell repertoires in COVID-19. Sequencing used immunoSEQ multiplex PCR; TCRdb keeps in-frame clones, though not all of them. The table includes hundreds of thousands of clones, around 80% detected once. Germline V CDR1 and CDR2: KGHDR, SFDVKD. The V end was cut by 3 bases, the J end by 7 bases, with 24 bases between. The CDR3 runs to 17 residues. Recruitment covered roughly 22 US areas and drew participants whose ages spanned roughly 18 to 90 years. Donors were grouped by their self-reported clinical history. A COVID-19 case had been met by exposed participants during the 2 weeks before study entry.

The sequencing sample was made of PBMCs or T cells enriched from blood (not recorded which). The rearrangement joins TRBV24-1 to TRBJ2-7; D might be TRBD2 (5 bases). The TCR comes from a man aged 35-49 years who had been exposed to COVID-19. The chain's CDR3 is CATSDASRGTAPGEQYF. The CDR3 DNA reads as TGTGCCACCAGTGATGCTTCCCGTGGAACGGCCCCGGGGGAGCAGTACTTC.